The TCR beta chain described here comes from a study of blood T cell repertoires in COVID-19. The overall study: Sources were T cells, B-cell-depleted T cells, or PBMCs; the material itself was cDNA or gDNA.

Assay used: immunoSEQ multiplex PCR; TCRdb lists only in-frame clones, some missing. The table includes approximately 240,000 clones, approximately 91% detected once. V gave up 2 bases and J gave up 3 bases, with 11 bases separating them. Per germline, CDR1 SEHNR and CDR2 FQNEAQ (reference sequence). There are 16 residues in the CDR3. This TCR was sampled from a woman between 40 and 50 years old who had recovered from COVID-19. The rearrangement joins TRBV7-9 to TRBJ2-6, with a weak D call TRBD1 (5 bases). The material sequenced was peripheral blood. This CDR3 is CASSLSGALGANVLTF. CDR3 nucleotides: TGTGCCAGCAGCTTATCTGGGGCGCTTGGGGCCAACGTCCTGACTTTC.